The sequence of this TCR beta chain was determined in a study of graft-versus-host responses after intestinal transplantation. Study summary: Induction with anti-thymocyte globulin, then tacrolimus and steroids for about 3 years, was given to all recipients.

Points on this clone: The antigen is undetermined.

Sequencing used immunoSEQ multiplex PCR; TCRdb keeps in-frame clones, though not all of them. The sample yields about 85,000 clones, approximately 90% seen once. Overall study findings and caveats: Recipient marrow contained GvH clones, some of which appeared first in ileum or blood. When patients had graft-donor T cell macrochimerism, their allografts held high graft-versus-host to host-versus-graft clonal ratios.

CDR3 length equals 13 residues. The V and J ends lost 5 bases and 5 bases respectively, with 12 bases between them. Germline V gives CDR1 MNHEY, CDR2 SVGAGI. V and J are TRBV6-5 and TRBJ1-2, with a tentative D call TRBD1 (6 bases). Sequences were derived from unstimulated CD8+ T cells sorted from spleen or lymph node cells, sampled before transplant. This clonotype was obtained from a human donor who was the organ donor for an intestinal transplant. The CDR3 protein is CASSATGYYGYTF. DNA of the CDR3: TGTGCCAGCAGTGCGACAGGATATTATGGCTACACCTTC.